This T cell receptor beta chain was sequenced in a study of OX40 agonist ivuxolimab in advanced cancers. Study as a whole: Dose-escalation patients had hepatocellular carcinoma, melanoma, renal cell or head and neck cancer. Findings and limits, study-wide: Expanded clones were, on average, more numerous in CD8+ T cells than in CD4+. Among the lowest peripheral clonal expansion occurred in 0.1-3.0 mg/kg partial responders.

Notes on this clone: The antigen is undetermined.

TCRdb's copy holds only in-frame clones and misses some; the assay was immunoSEQ multiplex PCR. The table lists about 73,000 clones, around four fifths of them singletons, with 2% to 2.5% in the top ten. The CDR3 runs to 14 residues. V was cut by 4 bases and J by 7 bases, with 16 bases left in between. From germline, CDR1 is SGHDN and CDR2 FVKESK. Sequenced here: CD4+ or CD8+ T cells sorted from blood, sampled in a trial of the OX40 agonist ivuxolimab. This TCR came from an adult with an advanced solid tumor such as melanoma, head and neck, liver or kidney cancer. This chain connects TRBV14 to TRBJ1-2, with a possible D match to TRBD1 (5 bases). Written as DNA, the CDR3 is TGTGCCAGCAGCCTATTCAGGGATTCAAGTGGCTACACCTTC. Translation: CASSLFRDSSGYTF.